This T cell receptor (beta chain) stems from a study of vaccination and CD4 T cells after COVID-19. Study in general: Collection of post-COVID samples occurred a median roughly 92 days after diagnosis, spanning a range of 35 to 161. Cultures that served as controls received a CEFX pool, an HIV-1 Nef pool, or no peptide.

The ends were cut back, 2 bases at V and 9 bases at J, with 8 bases in the middle. Germline V gives CDR1 SGHTA, CDR2 FQGTGA. This CDR3 comprises 13 residues. The Oncomine TCR Beta short-read assay generated sequence data from the DNA of cultured CD4+ T cells. Using its own MiXCR run on the PCR reads, TCRdb lists one record per CDR3 protein. The sample holds roughly 14,000 distinct CDR3 sequences, about 51% seen once. This clonotype has a handful of counts. Its specificity is unknown. Treatment described: roughly 10-day PBMC culture with coronavirus spike peptide pools or control peptides (ViraFEST assay). ViraFEST used peptide pools to expand antigen-specific T cells and subsequently sequenced their TCRs. PBMCs, plated at roughly 2 million per well, were grown in the presence of around 11 IU/ml IL-2 and 10 ug/ml peptide pools.

Sequencing was performed on CD4+ T cells from blood, cultured in vitro. The clonotype was recovered from a human donor who had recovered from COVID-19. The rearrangement joins TRBV7-3 to TRBJ1-6; no firm D call. The CDR3 DNA reads as TGTGCCAGCAGCTTAGTCAACGGTTCACCCCTCCACTTT. Amino acids: CASSLVNGSPLHF.